The clone carrying this TCR beta chain is a singleton in its sample. Its antigen remains unknown. These data come from a study of cytomegalovirus exposure and HLA in healthy donors. Trimming took 8 bases from V and 1 from J; bases not matched to a gene: 10. This CDR3 spans 15 amino acids. Germline V gene lookup returns CDR1 LNHDA and CDR2 SQIVND (reference sequence). With 60 Vbeta and 13 Jbeta primers, the PCR was carried out. The repertoire was sequenced with immunoSEQ multiplex PCR; TCRdb's copy has only in-frame clones and lacks some. Of 160,000 or so clones listed, 79% were seen once; the top ten hold approximately 0.7%. General study findings and limits: Sequencing likely caused a cluster of highly shared sequence variants. Later on, an analysis found that several of the most significant clusters appeared to be linked to common viral pathogens, which included parvovirus B19.

The genes are TRBV19 and TRBJ1-1, with 7 bases lining up with TRBD1. The clonotype originates from a woman aged 40 to 50 in good health and CMV-seronegative. The specimen sequenced was PBMCs. Written as DNA, the CDR3 is TGTGCCAGTCAGCCCGTGGGACAGTCGAACACTGAAGCTTTCTTT. It translates to CASQPVGQSNTEAFF.